This T cell receptor (beta chain) comes out of a study of T-cell reconstitution after alpha-beta-depleted transplantation in children. Notes on this clonotype: Antigen: not known.

Study results and caveats: At the one-year point after transplant, T-cell counts and TCRbeta diversity were found to come mostly from T cells that had been newly produced. Reported findings indicate that, about two months after transplant, alpha-beta T cells came from several hundred expanded clones, which were derived from non-depleted graft cells. Elevated TCRbeta diversity at day 60 was traced, in some patients, to surviving recipient T cells and thymic progenitors.

Unique molecular identifiers featured in how the TCRbeta library was prepared. TCRdb re-analysed the PCR reads in MiXCR, keeping a single row per CDR3 protein. This sample has about 510,000 distinct CDR3 sequences; approximately 10% occur once, and the top ten carry 12% to 15%. This CDR3 comprises 14 residues. The V and J ends lost 0 bases and 4 bases respectively, with 9 bases between them. CDR1 and CDR2 (germline): LGHNA, YSLEER. Sequenced here: PBMCs, mostly from graft donor cells, sampled 180 days after TCRalphabeta/CD19-depleted stem cell transplant. This clonotype was sampled from a female patient aged 2-15 years who had a stem cell transplant for aplastic anemia, so the T cells may come from the graft donor. V usage is TRBV4-3 and J usage is TRBJ1-2; no reliable D call. The CDR3 DNA reads as TGCGCCAGCAGCCAAGAAAAGAGAGCCTATGGCTACACCTTC. Protein: CASSQEKRAYGYTF.